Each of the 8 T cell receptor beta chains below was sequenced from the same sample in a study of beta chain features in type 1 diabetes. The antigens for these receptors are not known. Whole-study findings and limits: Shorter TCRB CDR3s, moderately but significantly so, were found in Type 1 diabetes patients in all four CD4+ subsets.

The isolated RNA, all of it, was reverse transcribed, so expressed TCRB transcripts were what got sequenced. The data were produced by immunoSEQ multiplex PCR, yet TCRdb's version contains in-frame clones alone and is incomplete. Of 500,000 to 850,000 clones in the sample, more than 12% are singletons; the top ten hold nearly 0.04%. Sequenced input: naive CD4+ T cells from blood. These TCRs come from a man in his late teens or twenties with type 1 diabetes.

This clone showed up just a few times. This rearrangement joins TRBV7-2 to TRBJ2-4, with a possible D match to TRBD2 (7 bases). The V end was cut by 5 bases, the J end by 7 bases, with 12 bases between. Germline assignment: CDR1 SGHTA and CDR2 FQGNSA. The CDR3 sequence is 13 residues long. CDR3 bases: TGTGCCAGCAGCCACGGGGGGCCCAACATTCAGTACTTC. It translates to CASSHGGPNIQYF.

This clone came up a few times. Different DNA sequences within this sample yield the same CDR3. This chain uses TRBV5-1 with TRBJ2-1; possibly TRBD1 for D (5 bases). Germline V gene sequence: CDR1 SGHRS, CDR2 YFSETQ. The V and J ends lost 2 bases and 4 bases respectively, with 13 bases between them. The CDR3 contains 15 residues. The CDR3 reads CASSLVAGPYNEQFF. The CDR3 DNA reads TGCGCCAGCAGCTTAGTGGCAGGGCCATACAATGAGCAGTTCTTC.

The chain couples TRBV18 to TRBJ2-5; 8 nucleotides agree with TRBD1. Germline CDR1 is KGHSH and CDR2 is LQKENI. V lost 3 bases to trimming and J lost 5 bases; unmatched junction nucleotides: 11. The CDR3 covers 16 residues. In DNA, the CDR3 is TGTGCCAGCTCACCCCTCGGGCCAGGGGGCGAGGAGACCCAGTACTTC. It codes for CASSPLGPGGEETQYF.

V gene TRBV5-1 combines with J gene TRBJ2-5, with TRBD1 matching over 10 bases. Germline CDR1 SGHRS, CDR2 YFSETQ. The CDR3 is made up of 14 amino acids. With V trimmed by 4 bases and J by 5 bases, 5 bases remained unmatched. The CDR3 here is CASSPGQGKETQYF. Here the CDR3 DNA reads TGCGCCAGCAGCCCGGGACAGGGGAAGGAGACCCAGTACTTC.

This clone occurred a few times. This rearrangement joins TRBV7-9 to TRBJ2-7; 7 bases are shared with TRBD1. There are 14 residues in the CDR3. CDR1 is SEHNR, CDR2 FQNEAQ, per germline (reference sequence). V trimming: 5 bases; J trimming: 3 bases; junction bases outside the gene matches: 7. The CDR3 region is CASSPRQGDYEQYF. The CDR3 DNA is TGTGCCAGCAGCCCCCGACAGGGTGACTACGAGCAGTACTTC.

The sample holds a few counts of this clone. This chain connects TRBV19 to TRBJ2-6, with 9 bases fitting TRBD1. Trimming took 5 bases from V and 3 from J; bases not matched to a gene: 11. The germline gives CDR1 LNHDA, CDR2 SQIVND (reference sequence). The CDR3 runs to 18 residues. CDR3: CASSSPGTGMIGANVLTF. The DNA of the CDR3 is TGTGCCAGTAGTTCTCCCGGGACAGGGATGATTGGGGCCAACGTCCTGACTTTC.

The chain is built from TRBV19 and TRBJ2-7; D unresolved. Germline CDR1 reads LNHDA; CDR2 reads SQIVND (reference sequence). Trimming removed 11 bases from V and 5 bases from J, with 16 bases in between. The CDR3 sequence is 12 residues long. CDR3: CAAGQYEDEQYF. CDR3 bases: TGTGCCGCCGGGCAGTACGAGGACGAGCAGTACTTC.

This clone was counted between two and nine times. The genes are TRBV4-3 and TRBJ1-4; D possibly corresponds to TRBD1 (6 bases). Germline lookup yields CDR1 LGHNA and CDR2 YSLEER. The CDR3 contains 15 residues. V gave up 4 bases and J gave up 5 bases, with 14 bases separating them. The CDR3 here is CASSRILGGNEKLFF. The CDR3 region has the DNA TGCGCCAGCAGCCGCATCCTAGGGGGGAATGAAAAACTGTTTTTT.